Presented here are 23 T cell receptor beta chains from one specimen sequenced in a study of PD-1 blockade in classical Hodgkin lymphoma. As for time point: cycle 4 day 1 (C4D1), after five to seven weeks of nivolumab. Relapse was seen in all patients after autologous stem cell transplantation, and brentuximab vedotin exposure was variable. Sequencing was performed with immunoSEQ multiplex PCR; in TCRdb, only in-frame clones are kept and a portion is missing. Of around 100,000 clones listed, 90% are singletons. The sequenced sample was peripheral blood mononuclear cells (PBMCs), obtained before the fourth cycle of nivolumab. Source of these receptors: a human donor with classical Hodgkin lymphoma.

The rearrangement links TRBV19 to TRBJ2-1, with 8 positions matching TRBD1. This CDR3 comprises 13 residues. Per the germline V gene, CDR1 is LNHDA and CDR2 is SQIVND (reference sequence). Trimming removed 5 bases from V and 8 bases from J; junction bases left unmatched: 5. CDR3 sequence: CASSLRGRDEQFF. The CDR3, as DNA: TGTGCCAGTAGTCTCAGGGGGCGGGATGAGCAGTTCTTC.

This chain uses TRBV28 with TRBJ1-5, with 8 bases fitting TRBD1. Germline V gene sequence: CDR1 MDHEN, CDR2 SYDVKM. There are 15 residues in the CDR3. V dropped 3 bases and J dropped 4; count of bases not matched to a gene: 5. This CDR3 is CASSFSDRANQPQHF. In DNA form, the CDR3 reads TGTGCCAGCAGTTTTTCGGACAGGGCAAATCAGCCCCAGCATTTT.

This chain joins TRBV28 and TRBJ2-5; D perhaps matches TRBD1 (6 bases). The germline gives CDR1 MDHEN, CDR2 SYDVKM. The CDR3 loop spans 16 amino acids. Trimming removed 6 bases at V and 4 bases at J, with 21 bases between. The CDR3 region has the DNA TGTGCCAGCAGCCCCGGCGGCGTCAGGGGCCGAGAGACCCAGTACTTC. It translates to CASSPGGVRGRETQYF.

V usage is TRBV7-9 and J usage is TRBJ1-6; D unresolved. V dropped 4 bases and J dropped 0 bases, with 13 bases sitting between them. Germline-derived CDR1 and CDR2 are SEHNR and FQNEAQ (reference sequence). This CDR3 comprises 17 residues. The CDR3 nucleotides are TGTGCCAGCAGCTCCTTCGGACCCAGCTCCTATAATTCACCCCTCCACTTT. Translation gives CASSSFGPSSYNSPLHF. Supplemented by reference TRBV7-9 and TRBJ1-6, the full variable domain reads DTGVSQNPRHKITKRGQNVTFRCDPISEHNRLYWYRQTLGQGPEFLTYFQNEAQLEKSRLLSDRFSAERPKGSFSTLEIQRTEQGDSAMYLCASSSFGPSSYNSPLHFGNGTRLTVT.

The chain uses TRBV4-3 and TRBJ2-6; a possible D gene is TRBD1 (6 bases). V was clipped by 4 bases and J by 1 base, with 11 bases between them. The germline CDR1 and CDR2 sequences are LGHNA and YSLEER. This CDR3 spans 16 amino acids. Here the CDR3 reads CASSPSGASGANVLTF. The CDR3, as DNA: TGCGCCAGCAGCCCTTCAGGGGCTTCTGGGGCCAACGTCCTGACTTTC.

The rearrangement uses TRBV2 and TRBJ1-2; D remains ambiguous. The CDR3 has 12 amino acids. The germline V gene encodes CDR1 SNHLY and CDR2 FYNNEI. Between the trimmed V and J ends, which lost 6 bases and 4 bases, there was a span of 9 bases. The CDR3 DNA reads as TGTGCCAGCAGGCTCGGGTCCTATGGCTACACCTTC. As protein: CASRLGSYGYTF.

The gene calls are TRBV29-1 and TRBJ2-2, with a possible D match to TRBD2 (5 bases). Germline V gene sequence: CDR1 SQVTM, CDR2 ANQGSEA. CDR3 length: 14 residues. The ends were cut back, 3 bases at V and 3 bases at J, with 11 bases in the middle. The CDR3 DNA reads TGCAGCGTTGATACGGGGAAAGACACCGGGGAGCTGTTTTTT. It yields the protein CSVDTGKDTGELFF.

V and J are TRBV7-3 and TRBJ2-3, with 8 bases fitting TRBD2. This CDR3 has 14 residues. Losses at the gene ends were 3 bases for V and 2 bases for J; bases not matched to a gene: 1. Per germline, CDR1 SGHTA and CDR2 FQGTGA. Here the CDR3 DNA reads TGTGCCAGCAGCTTCGGACTAGCCACAGATACGCAGTATTTT. Translating gives CASSFGLATDTQYF.

The chain carries TRBV7-6 and TRBJ2-7; D might be TRBD2 (6 bases). Trimming cost V 5 bases and J 3 bases, with 11 bases left between them. CDR1 is SGHVS and CDR2 is FNYEAQ in the germline V gene. CDR3 size: 13 residues. As DNA, the CDR3 is TGTGCCAGCAGCCTGGGACTGCACTACGAGCAGTACTTC. Translating gives CASSLGLHYEQYF.

DNA for the CDR3: TGTGCCAGCAATGGGTTCCTGAACACTGAAGCTTTCTTT. Its translation: CASNGFLNTEAFF. V and J are TRBV6-5 and TRBJ1-1, with D hard to call. Per germline, CDR1 MNHEY and CDR2 SVGAGI. This CDR3 contains 13 residues. V dropped 7 bases and J dropped 0 bases, with 9 bases sitting between them.

The chain uses TRBV27 and TRBJ2-1, with 8 bases that match TRBD2. Looked up from germline, CDR1 is MNHEY and CDR2 is SMNVEV (reference sequence). V lost 6 bases to trimming and J lost 5 bases; unmatched junction nucleotides: 9. The CDR3 is 15 amino acids. CDR3 region: CASRMPGTRHNEQFF. The CDR3 DNA follows: TGTGCCAGCAGAATGCCCGGGACTAGGCACAATGAGCAGTTCTTC.

The chain employs TRBV11-2 and TRBJ2-7; 7 bases map to TRBD1. The germline V gene encodes CDR1 SGHAT and CDR2 FQNNGV. The CDR3 is 15 amino acids. Trimming removed 2 bases from V and 2 bases from J; junction bases left unmatched: 6. The DNA of the CDR3 is TGTGCCAGCAGCTTAAGACAGGGACCCACCTACGAGCAGTACTTC. Protein product: CASSLRQGPTYEQYF.

The chain employs TRBV5-1 and TRBJ1-6; 7 bases are shared with TRBD1. There are 15 residues in the CDR3. CDR1 SGHRS and CDR2 YFSETQ come from the germline V gene. The V and J ends lost 4 bases and 3 bases, in that order; junction bases with no gene match: 4. CDR3 amino acids: CASSGGTDYNSPLHF. In DNA, the CDR3 is TGCGCCAGCAGCGGCGGGACAGACTATAATTCACCCCTCCACTTT.

V gene TRBV4-1 combines with J gene TRBJ2-1; D may be TRBD2 (6 bases). V was cut by 2 bases and J by 9 bases, with 20 bases left in between. Looked up from germline, CDR1 is MGHRA and CDR2 is YSYEKL. CDR3 size: 16 residues. The CDR3 DNA reads as TGCGCCAGCAGCCAAAGTGGGGTTTCGCTAGCGAGTGAGCAGTTCTTC. It specifies CASSQSGVSLASEQFF.

V and J are TRBV6-6 and TRBJ1-2, with TRBD1 identical over 7 bases. Losses at the gene ends were 5 bases for V and 1 base for J; bases not matched to a gene: 4. The CDR3 is 14 amino acids. The germline V gene encodes CDR1 MNHNY and CDR2 SVGAGI (reference sequence). The CDR3 bases are TGTGCCAGCAGTAGGCGACAGGGTAACTATGGCTACACCTTC. Translation: CASSRRQGNYGYTF.

The V gene is TRBV4-1, the J gene TRBJ1-2; D is perhaps TRBD1 (6 bases). V gave up 4 bases and J gave up 4 bases, with 22 bases separating them. The CDR3 runs to 17 residues. Germline assignment: CDR1 MGHRA and CDR2 YSYEKL. CDR3: CASSPHTGSNSGYGYTF. The CDR3 DNA sequence: TGCGCCAGCAGCCCCCATACAGGGTCCAACTCTGGCTATGGCTACACCTTC.

As DNA, the CDR3 is TGTGCCAGCAGCTTGGTGAGTGCCGGGCGGGGACCCTCCTACGAGCAGTACTTC. Amino acid sequence: CASSLVSAGRGPSYEQYF. V gene TRBV5-6 combines with J gene TRBJ2-7; TRBD2 is a possible D gene (6 bases). CDR3 length: 18 residues. CDR1 and CDR2 from the germline V gene are SGHDT and YYEEEE. Trimming stripped 0 bases from V and 0 bases from J, with 19 bases between. The whole variable domain, remainder taken from reference TRBV5-6 and TRBJ2-7, is DAGVTQSPTHLIKTRGQQVTLRCSPKSGHDTVSWYQQALGQGPQFIFQYYEEEERQRGNFPDRFSGHQFPNYSSELNVNALLLGDSALYLCASSLVSAGRGPSYEQYFGPGTRLTVT.

The chain employs TRBV7-2 and TRBJ2-2; D is unresolved. V lost 6 bases, J lost 5 bases, and 7 bases lay in between. This CDR3 has 12 amino acids. The germline V gene encodes CDR1 SGHTA and CDR2 FQGNSA. The CDR3 DNA sequence: TGTGCCAGCAGAATCGGTACCGGGGAGCTGTTTTTT. Translating it yields CASRIGTGELFF.

This clone has just one count. The V gene is TRBV6-1, the J gene TRBJ2-1, with D possibly called TRBD1 or TRBD2 (5 bases each). Germline CDR1 is MNHNS and CDR2 is SASEGT. This CDR3 spans 14 amino acids. The ends were cut back, 3 bases at V and 8 bases at J, with 14 bases in the middle. The CDR3 sequence: CASSEGRWGDEQFF. In nucleotides, the CDR3 is TGTGCCAGCAGTGAGGGACGTTGGGGCGATGAGCAGTTCTTC.

The chain uses TRBV5-6 and TRBJ2-5; 10 bases fit TRBD2. Trimming at V came to 2 bases and at J to 5 bases, leaving 6 bases not matched to a gene. Per germline, CDR1 SGHDT and CDR2 YYEEEE. The CDR3 is 15 residues long. The DNA of the CDR3 is TGTGCCAGCAGCTTCAGCGGGGGGGCAGAGGAGACCCAGTACTTC. This encodes CASSFSGGAEETQYF. The full variable domain, its missing parts supplied by reference TRBV5-6 and TRBJ2-5, is DAGVTQSPTHLIKTRGQQVTLRCSPKSGHDTVSWYQQALGQGPQFIFQYYEEEERQRGNFPDRFSGHQFPNYSSELNVNALLLGDSALYLCASSFSGGAEETQYFGPGTRLLVL.

The chain carries TRBV10-3 and TRBJ1-5; possibly TRBD1 for D (6 bases). Trimming stripped 6 bases from V and 3 bases from J, with 9 bases between. From germline, CDR1 is ENHRY and CDR2 SYGVKD. This CDR3 contains 13 residues. The CDR3 loop reads CAIRQGNNQPQHF. The CDR3 DNA is TGTGCCATCAGACAGGGAAACAATCAGCCCCAGCATTTT.

V usage is TRBV7-3 and J usage is TRBJ2-5, with 8 bases that match TRBD2. CDR1 is SGHTA and CDR2 is FQGTGA in the germline V gene. CDR3 size: 15 residues. V trimming: 2 bases; J trimming: 0 bases; junction bases outside the gene matches: 2. The CDR3, as DNA: TGTGCCAGCAGCTTACGGGGACTAGACCAAGAGACCCAGTACTTC. This translates into CASSLRGLDQETQYF.

The chain is built from TRBV5-4 and TRBJ2-7; TRBD2 matches at 11 bases. CDR1 and CDR2 from the germline V gene are SGHNT and YYREEE (reference sequence). The CDR3 covers 17 residues. Trimming took 0 bases from V and 2 from J; bases not matched to a gene: 7. CDR3 bases: TGTGCCAGCAGCTTGGGGGGACTAGCGGATTTAGCCTACGAGCAGTACTTC. Amino acid sequence: CASSLGGLADLAYEQYF.